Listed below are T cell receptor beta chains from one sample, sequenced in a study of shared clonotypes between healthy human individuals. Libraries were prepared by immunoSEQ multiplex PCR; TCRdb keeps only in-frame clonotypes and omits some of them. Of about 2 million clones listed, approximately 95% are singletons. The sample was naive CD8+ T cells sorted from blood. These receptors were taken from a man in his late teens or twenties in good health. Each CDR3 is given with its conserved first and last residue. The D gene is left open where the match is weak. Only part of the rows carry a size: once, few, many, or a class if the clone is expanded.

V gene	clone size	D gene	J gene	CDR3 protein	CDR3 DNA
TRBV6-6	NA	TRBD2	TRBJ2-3	CASSPGGSTDTQYF	TGTGCCAGCAGTCCGGGGGGAAGCACAGATACGCAGTATTTT
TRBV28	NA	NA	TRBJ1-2	CASSPPEGYYGYTF	TGTGCCAGCAGTCCCCCAGAGGGTTACTATGGCTACACCTTC
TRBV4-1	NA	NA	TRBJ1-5	CASSPSGYGQPQHF	TGCGCCAGCAGCCCATCTGGGTATGGTCAGCCCCAGCATTTT
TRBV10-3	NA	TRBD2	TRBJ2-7	CAIWEGSYEQYF	TGTGCCATCTGGGAGGGATCCTACGAGCAGTACTTC
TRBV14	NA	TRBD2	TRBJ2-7	CASSPVLAGGTYEQYF	TGTGCCAGCAGCCCCGTACTAGCGGGGGGTACCTACGAGCAGTACTTC
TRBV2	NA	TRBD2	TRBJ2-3	CASSDRGREGTDTQYF	TGTGCCAGCAGTGACCGGGGGCGGGAGGGCACAGATACGCAGTATTTT
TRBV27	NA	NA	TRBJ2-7	CASSLGDTTPYEQYF	TGTGCCAGCAGTTTAGGGGACACAACACCCTACGAGCAGTACTTC
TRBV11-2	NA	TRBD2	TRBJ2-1	CASSFMASGYNEQFF	TGTGCCAGCAGCTTTATGGCTAGCGGATACAATGAGCAGTTCTTC
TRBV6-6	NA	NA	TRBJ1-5	CASRITGNSNQPQHF	TGTGCCAGCAGAATTACAGGGAATAGCAATCAGCCCCAGCATTTT
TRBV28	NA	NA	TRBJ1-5	CASSRHFLNQPQHF	TGTGCCAGCAGCAGGCATTTCCTGAATCAGCCCCAGCATTTT
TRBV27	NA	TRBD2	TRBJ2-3	CASSGGALDTQYF	TGTGCCAGCAGCGGGGGGGCTTTGGATACGCAGTATTTT
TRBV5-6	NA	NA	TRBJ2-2	CASSGTPTGPGELFF	TGTGCCAGCAGCGGAACACCCACAGGGCCCGGGGAGCTGTTTTTT
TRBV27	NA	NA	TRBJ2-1	CASSHRGATNEQFF	TGTGCCAGCAGTCACCGCGGGGCTACCAATGAGCAGTTCTTC
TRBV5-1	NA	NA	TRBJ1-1	CASSLDIGGVEAFF	TGCGCCAGCAGCTTGGACATCGGGGGAGTTGAAGCTTTCTTT
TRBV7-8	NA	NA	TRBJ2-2	CASNLQGSTGELFF	TGTGCCAGCAACTTGCAGGGTTCCACCGGGGAGCTGTTTTTT
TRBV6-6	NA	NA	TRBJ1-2	CASSYSDSFDGYTF	TGTGCCAGCAGTTACAGCGACAGTTTCGATGGCTACACCTTC
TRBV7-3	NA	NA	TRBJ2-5	CASSLTASETQYF	TGTGCCAGCAGCTTAACAGCCAGCGAGACCCAGTACTTC
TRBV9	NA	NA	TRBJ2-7	CASSSGGNSYEQYF	TGTGCCAGCAGTTCAGGTGGGAACTCCTACGAGCAGTACTTC
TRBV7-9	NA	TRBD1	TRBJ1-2	CASSRPGQGTNYGYTF	TGTGCCAGCAGCCGGCCGGGACAGGGTACTAACTATGGCTACACCTTC
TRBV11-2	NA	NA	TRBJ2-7	CASSLAVRPSYEQYF	TGTGCCAGCAGCTTAGCGGTGCGGCCCTCCTACGAGCAGTACTTC
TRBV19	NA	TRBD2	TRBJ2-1	CASSMVAGGTYNEQFF	TGTGCCAGTAGTATGGTTGCGGGGGGAACCTACAATGAGCAGTTCTTC
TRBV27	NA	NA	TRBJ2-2	CASSSRLVTGELFF	TGTGCCAGCAGTTCCAGACTAGTCACCGGGGAGCTGTTTTTT
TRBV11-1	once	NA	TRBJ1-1	CASSLALNTEAFF	TGTGCCAGCAGCTTAGCCCTGAACACTGAAGCTTTCTTT
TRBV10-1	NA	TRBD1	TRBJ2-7	CARNDRGSYEQYF	TGCGCCAGAAACGACAGGGGTTCCTACGAGCAGTACTTC
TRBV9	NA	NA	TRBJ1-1	CASSGPNTEAFF	TGTGCCAGCAGCGGTCCAAACACTGAAGCTTTCTTT
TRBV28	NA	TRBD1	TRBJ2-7	CASSPGGDSVVQYF	TGTGCCAGCAGTCCAGGGGGTGACAGCGTTGTGCAGTACTTC
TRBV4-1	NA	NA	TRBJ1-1	CASSQDFRGTEAFF	TGCGCCAGCAGCCAAGATTTTCGGGGAACTGAAGCTTTCTTT
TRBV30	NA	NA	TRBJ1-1	CAWTPSGANTEAFF	TGTGCCTGGACCCCGAGTGGGGCGAACACTGAAGCTTTCTTT
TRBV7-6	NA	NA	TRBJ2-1	CASSLAFSGHTYNEQFF	TGTGCCAGCAGCTTAGCGTTTTCGGGACACACTTACAATGAGCAGTTCTTC
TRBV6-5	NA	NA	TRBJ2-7	CASSLGAFVEQYF	TGTGCCAGCAGTTTGGGAGCCTTCGTCGAGCAGTACTTC
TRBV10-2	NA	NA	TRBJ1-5	CASSESVSIYQPQHF	TGCGCCAGCAGTGAGTCGGTTAGTATCTATCAGCCCCAGCATTTT
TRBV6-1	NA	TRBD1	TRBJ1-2	CASSPEDRVYGYTF	TGTGCCAGCAGTCCAGAGGACAGGGTCTATGGCTACACCTTC
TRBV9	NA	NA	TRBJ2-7	CASSVDNVERRYEQYF	TGTGCCAGCAGCGTAGACAACGTCGAAAGGAGGTACGAGCAGTACTTC
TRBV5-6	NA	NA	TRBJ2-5	CACQTTNEETQYF	TGTGCCTGCCAGACAACTAATGAAGAGACCCAGTACTTC
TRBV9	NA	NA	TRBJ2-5	CASSEGGWQETQYF	TGTGCCAGCAGCGAGGGGGGGTGGCAGGAGACCCAGTACTTC
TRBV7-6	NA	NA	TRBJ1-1	CASSLAGLNTEAFF	TGTGCCAGCAGCTTAGCGGGACTAAACACTGAAGCTTTCTTT
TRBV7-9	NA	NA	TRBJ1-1	CASSLPSTEAFF	TGTGCCAGCAGCTTACCGAGCACTGAAGCTTTCTTT
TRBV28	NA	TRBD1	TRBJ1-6	CATGTVDNNSPLHF	TGTGCCACCGGGACAGTGGATAATAATTCACCCCTCCACTTT
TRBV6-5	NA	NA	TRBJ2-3	CANSSGAFTDTQYF	TGTGCCAACTCGTCGGGTGCTTTCACAGATACGCAGTATTTT
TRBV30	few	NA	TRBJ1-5	CAWSVTGNNQPQHF	TGTGCCTGGAGTGTAACGGGGAACAATCAGCCCCAGCATTTT
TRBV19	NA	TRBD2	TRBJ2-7	CASSMSSGYYEQYF	TGTGCCAGTAGTATGTCTAGCGGGTACTACGAGCAGTACTTC
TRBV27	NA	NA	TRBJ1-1	CASSLSGTSEAFF	TGTGCCAGCAGTTTATCGGGGACATCTGAAGCTTTCTTT
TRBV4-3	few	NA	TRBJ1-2	CASSQDWDYGYTF	TGCGCCAGCAGCCAAGATTGGGACTATGGCTACACCTTC
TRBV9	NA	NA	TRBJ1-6	CASSYVGSPLHF	TGTGCCAGCAGCTATGTAGGTTCACCCCTCCACTTT
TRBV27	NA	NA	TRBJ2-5	CASSLSGARQETQYF	TGTGCCAGCAGTTTATCAGGGGCCCGACAAGAGACCCAGTACTTC
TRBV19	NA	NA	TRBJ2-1	CASSSRTGGYEQFF	TGTGCCAGTAGTTCCCGGACTGGGGGGTATGAGCAGTTCTTC
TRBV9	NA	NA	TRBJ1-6	CASSPGMTPLHF	TGTGCCAGCAGCCCAGGGATGACACCCCTCCACTTT
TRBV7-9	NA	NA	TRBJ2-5	CASSPPGPAQETQYF	TGTGCCAGCAGCCCCCCCGGGCCAGCCCAAGAGACCCAGTACTTC
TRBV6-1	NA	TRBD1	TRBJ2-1	CASSINRGSYNEQFF	TGTGCCAGCAGTATAAACAGGGGCTCCTACAATGAGCAGTTCTTC